Sequencing of this T cell receptor (beta chain) was carried out in a study of OX40 agonist ivuxolimab in advanced cancers. Here immunoSEQ multiplex PCR was the method, and the copy in TCRdb shows in-frame clones only, minus some. The sample has approximately 64,000 clones; 83% are singletons. The study, taken as a whole, reports: Some of the lowest clonal expansion was seen in partial responders at 0.1-3.0 mg/kg.

A remark on this clone: The target antigen is unknown.

This CDR3 comprises 12 residues. With 6 bases removed from V and 4 bases from J, the gap between germline ends came to 9 bases. CDR1 and CDR2 from the germline V gene are SGHTA and FQGNSA. The chain uses TRBV7-2 and TRBJ1-2; D is undetermined. The starting material was CD4+ or CD8+ T cells sorted from blood, obtained in a trial of the OX40 agonist ivuxolimab. This sequence was found in an adult with an advanced solid tumor such as melanoma, head and neck, liver or kidney cancer. CDR3 residues: CASSSPTYGYTF. CDR3 coding DNA: TGTGCCAGCAGTTCTCCCACCTATGGCTACACCTTC.